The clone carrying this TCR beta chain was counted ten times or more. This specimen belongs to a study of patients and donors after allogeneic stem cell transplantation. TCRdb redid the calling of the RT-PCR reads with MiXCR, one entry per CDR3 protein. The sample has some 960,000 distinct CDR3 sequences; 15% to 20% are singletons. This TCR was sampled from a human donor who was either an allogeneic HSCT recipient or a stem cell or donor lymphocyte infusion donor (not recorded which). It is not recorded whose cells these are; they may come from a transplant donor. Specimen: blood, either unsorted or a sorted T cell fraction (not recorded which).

This CDR3 reads CASAMGNTGELFF. In DNA, the CDR3 is TGTGCCAGCGCTATGGGGAACACCGGGGAGCTGTTTTTT. V usage is TRBV6-1 and J usage is TRBJ2-2; D is ambiguous. V dropped 8 bases and J dropped 1 base, with 8 bases sitting between them. CDR1 MNHNS and CDR2 SASEGT come from the germline V gene. The length of the CDR3 is 13 residues.